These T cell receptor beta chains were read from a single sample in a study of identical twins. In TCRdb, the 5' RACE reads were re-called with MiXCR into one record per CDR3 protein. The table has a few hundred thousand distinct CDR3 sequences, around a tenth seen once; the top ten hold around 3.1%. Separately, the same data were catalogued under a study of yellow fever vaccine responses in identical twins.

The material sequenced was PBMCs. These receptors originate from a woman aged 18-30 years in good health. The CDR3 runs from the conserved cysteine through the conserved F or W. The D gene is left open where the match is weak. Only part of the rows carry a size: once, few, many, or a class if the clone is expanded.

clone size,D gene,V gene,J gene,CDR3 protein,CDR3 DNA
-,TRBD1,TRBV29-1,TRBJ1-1,CSVAETGGAGTEAFF,TGCAGCGTTGCTGAGACAGGGGGCGCGGGCACTGAAGCTTTCTTT
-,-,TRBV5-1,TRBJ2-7,CASMAGGGSAYEQYF,TGCGCCAGCATGGCCGGAGGAGGGAGTGCCTACGAGCAGTACTTC
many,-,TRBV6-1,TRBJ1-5,CASSEARGYLQHF,TGTGCCAGCAGTGAAGCAAGGGGTTATCTCCAGCATTTT
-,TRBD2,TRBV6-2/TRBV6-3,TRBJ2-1,CASSQLAVSYNEQFF,TGTGCCAGCAGCCAACTAGCGGTATCCTACAATGAGCAGTTCTTC
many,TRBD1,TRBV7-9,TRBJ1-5,CASSDSTGGGDQPQHF,TGTGCCAGCAGCGATTCGACAGGGGGGGGTGATCAGCCCCAGCATTTT
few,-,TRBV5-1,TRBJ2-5,CASSLVLDSQETQYF,TGCGCCAGCAGCTTGGTGCTGGACAGTCAAGAGACCCAGTACTTC
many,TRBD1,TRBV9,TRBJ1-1,CASSVVGQGSTEAFF,TGTGCCAGCAGCGTAGTAGGACAGGGAAGCACTGAAGCTTTCTTT
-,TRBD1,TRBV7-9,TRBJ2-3,CASSRDSTSTDTQYF,TGTGCCAGCAGCCGGGACAGCACTAGCACAGATACGCAGTATTTT
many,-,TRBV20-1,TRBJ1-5,CSANPPGPHSNQPQHF,TGCAGTGCAAACCCCCCGGGACCGCATAGCAATCAGCCCCAGCATTTT
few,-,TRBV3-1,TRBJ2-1,CASSQGNVEQFF,TGTGCCAGCAGCCAAGGGAATGTTGAGCAGTTCTTC
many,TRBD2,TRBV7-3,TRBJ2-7,CASSLRPAGVIYEQYF,TGTGCCAGCAGCTTAAGGCCAGCGGGGGTGATCTACGAGCAGTACTTC
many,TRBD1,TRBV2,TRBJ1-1,CASSAEQGGTEAFF,TGTGCCAGCAGTGCCGAACAGGGGGGCACTGAAGCTTTCTTT
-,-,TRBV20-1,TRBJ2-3,CSAEPGVAASTDTQYF,TGCAGTGCCGAGCCTGGGGTAGCGGCGTCCACAGATACGCAGTATTTT
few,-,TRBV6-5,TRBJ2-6,CASSYSIVNSGANVLTF,TGTGCCAGCAGTTACTCGATTGTGAACTCTGGGGCCAACGTCCTGACTTTC
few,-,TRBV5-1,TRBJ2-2,CASSPGRKNTGELFF,TGCGCCAGCAGTCCGGGTCGAAAAAACACCGGGGAGCTGTTTTTT
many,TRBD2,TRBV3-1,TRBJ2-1,CASSPWGTSDGEQFF,TGTGCCAGCAGCCCCTGGGGTACTAGCGACGGTGAGCAGTTCTTC
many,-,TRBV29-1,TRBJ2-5,CSVAKQGRETQYF,TGCAGCGTGGCTAAACAGGGGAGGGAGACCCAGTACTTC
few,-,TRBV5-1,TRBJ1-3,CASSSGHGTSGNTIYF,TGCGCCAGCAGCTCGGGACACGGGACCTCTGGAAACACCATATATTTT
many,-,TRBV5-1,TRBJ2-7,CASSLGGLSTYEQYF,TGCGCCAGCAGCTTAGGGGGACTTTCCACCTACGAGCAGTACTTC
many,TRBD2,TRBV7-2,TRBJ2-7,CASRKGLAEQYEQYF,TGTGCCAGCAGGAAAGGACTAGCGGAACAATACGAGCAGTACTTC
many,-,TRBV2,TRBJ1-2,CASTLTGGDGYTF,TGTGCCAGCACCTTAACAGGCGGGGATGGCTACACCTTC
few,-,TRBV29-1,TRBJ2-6,CSVRVRAPNSGANVLTF,TGCAGCGTTCGAGTGAGGGCGCCTAACTCTGGGGCCAACGTCCTGACTTTC
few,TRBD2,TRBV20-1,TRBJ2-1,CSVPPLRLAGGSSRYNEQFF,TGCAGTGTTCCGCCCCTTCGACTAGCGGGGGGATCCTCCCGATACAATGAGCAGTTCTTC
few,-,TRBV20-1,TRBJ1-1,CSARDGGGGGTEAFF,TGCAGTGCTAGAGATGGGGGTGGAGGGGGGACTGAAGCTTTCTTT
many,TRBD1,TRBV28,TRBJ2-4,CASSQTGGGNIQYF,TGTGCCAGCAGCCAGACAGGGGGCGGGAACATTCAGTACTTC
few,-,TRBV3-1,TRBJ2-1,CASSRVGGSSYNEQFF,TGTGCCAGCAGCCGCGTGGGAGGTTCCTCCTACAATGAGCAGTTCTTC
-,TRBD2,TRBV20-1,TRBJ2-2,CSATVAGRPPGELFF,TGCAGTGCTACCGTAGCGGGACGGCCCCCCGGGGAGCTGTTTTTT
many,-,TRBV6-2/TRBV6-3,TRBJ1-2,CASRRSGAHYGYTF,TGTGCCAGCAGGCGTTCGGGGGCGCACTATGGCTACACCTTC
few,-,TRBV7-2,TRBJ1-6,CASSSTVSNSPLHF,TGTGCCAGCAGTTCGACAGTTTCAAATTCACCCCTCCACTTT
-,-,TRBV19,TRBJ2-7,CASKGPYEQYF,TGTGCCAGTAAGGGCCCCTACGAGCAGTACTTC
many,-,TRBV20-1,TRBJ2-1,CSASRPRVFNEQFF,TGCAGTGCTAGTCGCCCCCGGGTTTTCAATGAGCAGTTCTTC
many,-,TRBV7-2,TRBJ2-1,CASSPSGYGLIDEQFF,TGTGCCAGCAGCCCATCAGGGTATGGTTTGATCGATGAGCAGTTCTTC
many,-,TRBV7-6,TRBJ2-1,CASSLAFLGPDEQFF,TGTGCCAGCAGCTTAGCCTTTCTAGGGCCCGATGAGCAGTTCTTC
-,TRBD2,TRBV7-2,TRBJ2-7,CASSAAGTSGYEQYF,TGTGCCAGCAGCGCGGCCGGGACTAGCGGCTACGAGCAGTACTTC
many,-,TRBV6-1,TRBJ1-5,CASTRSSSNQPQHF,TGTGCCAGCACTCGGAGTAGTAGCAATCAGCCCCAGCATTTT
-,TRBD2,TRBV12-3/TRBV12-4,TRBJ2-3,CASSFTAGGADTQYF,TGTGCCAGCAGTTTCACAGCGGGGGGGGCAGATACGCAGTATTTT
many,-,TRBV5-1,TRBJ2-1,CASSKGYEQFF,TGCGCCAGCAGCAAGGGTTATGAGCAGTTCTTC
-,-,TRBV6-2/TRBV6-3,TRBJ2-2,CASSAGVTNTGELFF,TGTGCCAGCAGCGCAGGGGTCACGAACACCGGGGAGCTGTTTTTT
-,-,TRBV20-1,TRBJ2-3,CSARVLADTQYF,TGCAGTGCTAGAGTTCTAGCGGATACGCAGTATTTT
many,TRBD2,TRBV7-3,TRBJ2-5,CASSWTGGETQYF,TGTGCCAGCAGCTGGACGGGAGGGGAGACCCAGTACTTC
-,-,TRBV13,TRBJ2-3,CAGSRGTTDTQYF,TGTGCCGGGTCCCGGGGGACCACAGATACGCAGTATTTT
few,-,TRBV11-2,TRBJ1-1,CASSLKAEGTEAFF,TGTGCCAGCAGCTTAAAAGCTGAGGGTACTGAAGCTTTCTTT
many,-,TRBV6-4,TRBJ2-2,CVSGELFF,TGTGTATCCGGGGAGCTGTTTTTT
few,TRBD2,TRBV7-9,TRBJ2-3,CASSRSRGGMGDTQYF,TGTGCCAGCAGTCGCAGCCGGGGGGGCATGGGAGATACGCAGTATTTT
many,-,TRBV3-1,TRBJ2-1,CASTPATRAGDEQFF,TGTGCCAGCACCCCGGCGACCAGGGCCGGCGATGAGCAGTTCTTC
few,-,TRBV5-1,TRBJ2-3,CASSLVGQLADTQYF,TGCGCCAGCAGCTTGGTGGGACAACTGGCAGATACGCAGTATTTT
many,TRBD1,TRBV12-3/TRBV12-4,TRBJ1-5,CASSLQGGNQPQHF,TGTGCCAGCAGTCTCCAGGGGGGCAATCAGCCCCAGCATTTT
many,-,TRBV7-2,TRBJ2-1,CASSAGGYNEQFF,TGTGCCAGCAGCGCAGGCGGGTACAATGAGCAGTTCTTC
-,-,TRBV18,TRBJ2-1,CASSPRQQSSYNEQFF,TGTGCCAGCTCACCCCGACAGCAGAGCTCCTACAATGAGCAGTTCTTC
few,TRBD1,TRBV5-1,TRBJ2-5,CASSADRGHGSETQYF,TGCGCCAGCAGCGCGGACAGGGGGCACGGGTCGGAGACCCAGTACTTC